This TCR beta chain was recovered during a study of CD8 T cells in Susac syndrome. The RNA input was about 0.45 to 1 ug, and it was reverse transcribed with random hexamers. Amplification of TCR beta CDR3 was carried out by immunoSEQ multiplex PCR, which covered 54 Vbeta and 13 Jbeta segments. TCRdb reprocessed the immunoSEQ multiplex PCR reads with MiXCR, giving one entry per CDR3 protein. The table lists a few hundred thousand distinct CDR3 sequences, around 83% of them singletons. With 1 base removed from V and 4 bases from J, the gap between germline ends came to 14 bases. Germline CDR1 and CDR2: SGHDT and YYEEEE. This CDR3 has 15 amino acids. Peripheral blood CD8+ and CD4+ T cells were profiled by TCR beta sequencing. Through negative isolation, CD4+ and CD8+ T cells were obtained, while TEMRA cells were enriched using FACS.

J is TRBJ1-2 and V is TRBV5-6; weak D call: TRBD1 (5 bases). The sequence was collected from a human donor with multiple sclerosis. Material for sequencing was CD8+ T cells from PBMCs. CDR3 bases: TGTGCCAGCAGCTTGCCCAGGGAACTCTTCTATGGCTACACCTTC. Its protein is CASSLPRELFYGYTF.